This T cell receptor beta chain was identified during a study of T cells in Graves' hyperthyroidism and ophthalmopathy. RNA transcripts served as the template for amplifying TCR beta CDR3 regions. HTBI primers drove first-round RT-PCR of the TCR CDR3. TCRdb itself ran the multiplex PCR reads through MiXCR, one entry per CDR3 protein. The sample consists of more than 500,000 distinct CDR3 sequences, about 16% of them appearing once. Isolation of PBMCs was performed on 8.5 to 10 ml fresh peripheral blood. General study findings and limits: Within blood appeared most thyroid clonotypes that had expanded above 0.001. The model foresaw ophthalmopathy a median roughly 6.6 months prior to onset.

A few counts support this clonotype. As yet, its antigen is unknown. Germline V gene data show CDR1 as LNHDA and CDR2 as SQIVND (reference sequence). Trimming removed 10 bases at V and 0 bases at J, with 18 bases between. There are 15 residues in the CDR3. The chain has TRBV19 and TRBJ1-1; D not resolved. This receptor was taken from a young woman with Graves' ophthalmopathy. Sequencing used blood. CDR3 coding DNA: TGTGCCACCGGGTCAGGTTATGGCTTGAACACTGAAGCTTTCTTT. Translated, it gives CATGSGYGLNTEAFF. Complete variable domain (other parts from reference TRBV19 and TRBJ1-1): DGGITQSPKYLFRKEGQNVTLSCEQNLNHDAMYWYRQDPGQGLRLIYYSQIVNDFQKGDIAEGYSVSREKKESFPLTVTSAQKNPTAFYLCATGSGYGLNTEAFFGQGTRLTVV.